One T cell receptor (beta chain) is described in this entry. No antigen is known for it. Reanalyzing the 5' RACE reads, TCRdb keeps one entry per CDR3 protein, without DNA. This sample's table has about 540,000 distinct CDR3 sequences. This sample was included in a study of T cells expressing NK-cell markers. On the study more broadly: Of eight sequenced donors, seven were HCMV-seropositive and one HCMV-seronegative. Study-wide points: It is unclear if expanded NKG2C-expressing clones target HCMV antigens.

This sequence originates from a man between 18 and 35 years old in good health. Material: blood T cells: a sorted CD56 or NKG2C T cell subset, CD4+ or CD8+ T cells, or bulk PBMC T cells (not recorded which).

The CDR3 sequence is CASEGSGRFQETQYF. The J gene is TRBJ2-5, the V gene TRBV7-2; TCRdb calls TRBD2, which cannot be checked without DNA. Germline loops: CDR1 SGHTA, CDR2 FQGNSA. This CDR3 spans 15 amino acids.